This entry concerns a single TCR beta chain. The sample is drawn from a study of blood T cell repertoires in COVID-19. Participant ages covered roughly 18 to 89 years across 24 US areas. Assignment of participants to cohorts was predicated upon participant-reported clinical history. Original processing notes: Researchers report that nucleated cell counts were estimated from reference gene primer amplification. Only in-frame clones appear in the TCRdb table, and some are missing; sequencing was by immunoSEQ multiplex PCR. V, J and clone size were drawn from that table, and D and trimming were deduced from the DNA. The sample consists of about 200,000 clones, 65% to 90% of them appearing once. The sequenced sample was PBMCs or T cells enriched from blood (not recorded which). This TCR derives from a woman aged 60-75 years with acute COVID-19.

CDR3 in amino acids: CASRFSGLSGGGYEQYF. The CDR3 DNA reads as TGTGCCAGCAGGTTCTCGGGACTAAGCGGGGGGGGCTACGAGCAGTACTTC. This chain uses TRBV7-2 with TRBJ2-7; 10 bases align to TRBD2. The J segment lost 3 bases and the V segment lost 6 bases, leaving 14 bases of the junction unmatched. The CDR3 consists of 17 residues. The germline gives CDR1 SGHTA, CDR2 FQGNSA. Variable domain in full (rest from reference TRBV7-2 and TRBJ2-7): GAGVSQSPSNKVTEKGKDVELRCDPISGHTALYWYRQSLGQGLEFLIYFQGNSAPDKSGLPSDRFSAERTGGSVSTLTIQRTQQEDSAVYLCASRFSGLSGGGYEQYFGPGTRLTVT.